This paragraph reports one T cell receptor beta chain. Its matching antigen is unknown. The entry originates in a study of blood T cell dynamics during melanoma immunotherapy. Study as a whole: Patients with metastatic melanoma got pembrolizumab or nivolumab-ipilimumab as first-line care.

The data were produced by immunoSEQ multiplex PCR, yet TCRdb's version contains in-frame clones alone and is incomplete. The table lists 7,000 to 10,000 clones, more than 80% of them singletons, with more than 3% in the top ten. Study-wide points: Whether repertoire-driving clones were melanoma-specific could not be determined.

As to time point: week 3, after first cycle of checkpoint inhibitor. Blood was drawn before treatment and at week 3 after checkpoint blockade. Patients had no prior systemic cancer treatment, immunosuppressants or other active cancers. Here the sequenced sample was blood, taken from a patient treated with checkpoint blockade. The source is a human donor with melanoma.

DNA for the CDR3: TGTGCCAGTAGTATATCGGCCATCTCTGGAAACACCATATATTTT. This translates into CASSISAISGNTIYF. The chain joins TRBV19 to TRBJ1-3; D remains unclear. Trimming shortened V by 2 bases and J by 0 bases, and 8 bases separated the two germline ends. The CDR3 consists of 15 residues. Germline lookup yields CDR1 LNHDA and CDR2 SQIVND (reference sequence).